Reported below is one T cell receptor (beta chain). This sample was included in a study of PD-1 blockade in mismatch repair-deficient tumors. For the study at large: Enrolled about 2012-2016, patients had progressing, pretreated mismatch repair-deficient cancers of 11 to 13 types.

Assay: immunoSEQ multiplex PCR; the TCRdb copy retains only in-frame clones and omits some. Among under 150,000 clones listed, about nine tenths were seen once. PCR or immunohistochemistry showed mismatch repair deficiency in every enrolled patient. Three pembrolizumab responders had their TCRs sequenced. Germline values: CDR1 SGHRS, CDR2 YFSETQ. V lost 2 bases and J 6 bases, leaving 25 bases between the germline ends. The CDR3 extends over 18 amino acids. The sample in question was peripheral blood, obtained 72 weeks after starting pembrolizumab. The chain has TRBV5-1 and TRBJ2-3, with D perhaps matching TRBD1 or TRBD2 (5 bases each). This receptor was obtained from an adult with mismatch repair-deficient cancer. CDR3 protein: CASSFGAGRAPWRDTQYF. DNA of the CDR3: TGCGCCAGCAGCTTCGGGGCAGGCAGGGCGCCGTGGCGTGATACGCAGTATTTT.